This passage covers 30 T cell receptor beta chains from one sample sequenced in a study of blood T cell repertoires in COVID-19. Method: immunoSEQ multiplex PCR; TCRdb's copy keeps in-frame clones and lacks some. Of over 200,000 clones detected, roughly 85% appear once; the ten largest clones hold roughly a tenth. Sequenced sample: PBMCs or T cells enriched from blood (not recorded which). Every receptor here comes from a man aged 25-45 years who had recovered from COVID-19.

To note about this clone: Other nucleotide sequences in the sample specify the same CDR3. This chain connects TRBV12-3 or TRBV12-4 to TRBJ1-5, with TRBD1 matching over 10 bases. V gave up 6 bases and J gave up 5 bases; unmatched junction bases: 1. The CDR3 totals 13 residues. The DNA of the CDR3 is TGTGCCAGCAGCGGGACAGGGGATCAGCCCCAGCATTTT. Encoded protein: CASSGTGDQPQHF.

The chain joins TRBV11-1 to TRBJ1-3; no firm D call. Trimming removed 5 bases at V and 5 bases at J, with 4 bases between. CDR1 is SGHAT and CDR2 is FQDESV in the germline V gene (reference sequence). CDR3 size: 11 residues. CDR3 amino acids: CASSERNTIYF. In nucleotides, the CDR3 is TGTGCCAGCAGCGAGAGAAACACCATATATTTT.

V is TRBV7-9 and J is TRBJ2-5, with TRBD2 matching 8 bases. CDR3 size: 15 residues. Germline CDR1 is SEHNR and CDR2 is FQNEAQ (reference sequence). V shed 5 bases and J 5 bases; nucleotides not matched to a gene: 10. CDR3 coding DNA: TGTGCCAGCAGCCAGGGACTAGGAAGTAGCGAGACCCAGTACTTC. This codes for CASSQGLGSSETQYF.

This rearrangement joins TRBV7-9 to TRBJ1-3; weak D call: TRBD1 (6 bases). CDR1 SEHNR and CDR2 FQNEAQ come from the germline V gene (reference sequence). CDR3 length: 16 residues. Trimming cost V 6 bases and J 4 bases, with 19 bases left between them. CDR3 region: CASRDVITGSGNTIYF. The DNA of the CDR3 is TGTGCCAGCAGGGACGTGATAACAGGGTCCGGAAACACCATATATTTT.

The chain links TRBV7-3 to TRBJ2-3, with D possibly TRBD2 on 5 matching bases. Germline CDR1 reads SGHTA; CDR2 reads FQGTGA. The CDR3 is 14 residues long. V lost 5 bases and J 0 bases, leaving 9 bases between the germline ends. CDR3 in amino acids: CASSPGLSTDTQYF. DNA for the CDR3: TGTGCCAGCAGCCCTGGACTCAGCACAGATACGCAGTATTTT.

This clone was picked up one time. Mismatch with germline at one junction end may stem from a read error. The rearrangement joins TRBV4-1 to TRBJ2-1; 8 bases align to TRBD2. The germline V gene has CDR1 MGHRA and CDR2 YSYEKL. The CDR3 is 12 amino acids. The CDR3 region is CASSQIAGPSLF. The CDR3 nucleotides are TGCGCCAGCAGCCAAATAGCGGGACCCTCGCTCTTC.

The chain couples TRBV19 to TRBJ2-5, with 10 bases identical to TRBD1. This CDR3 contains 16 residues. Germline-derived CDR1 and CDR2 are LNHDA and SQIVND (reference sequence). The V gene end was trimmed by 5 bases and the J gene end by 4 bases; junction bases not matched to a gene: 10. The CDR3 sequence: CASSPGDRGFGETQYF. CDR3 nucleotides: TGTGCCAGTAGTCCGGGGGACAGGGGCTTTGGAGAGACCCAGTACTTC.

V and J are TRBV6-5 and TRBJ2-7; TRBD1 agrees at 7 bases. The V gene end was trimmed by 6 bases and the J gene end by 0 bases; junction bases not matched to a gene: 5. The CDR3 extends over 14 amino acids. Germline V gives CDR1 MNHEY, CDR2 SVGAGI. The CDR3 is CASSRTGNSYEQYF. CDR3 DNA: TGTGCCAGCAGCCGGACAGGTAACTCCTACGAGCAGTACTTC.

Only one count was recorded for this clone. This chain joins TRBV6-1 and TRBJ2-1; 9 positions match TRBD2. This CDR3 region has 15 residues. V shed 3 bases, J shed 4 bases, and the junction held 4 bases outside the gene matches. The V gene's germline CDR1 is MNHNS and CDR2 SASEGT. CDR3 region: CASSDLAGKYNEQFF. Written as DNA, the CDR3 is TGTGCCAGCAGTGATCTAGCGGGAAAATACAATGAGCAGTTCTTC.

This chain connects TRBV6-4 to TRBJ2-7, with a tentative D call TRBD2 (6 bases). V was trimmed by 0 bases and J by 3 bases, leaving 12 bases between them. From germline, CDR1 is MRHNA and CDR2 SNTAGT. This CDR3 contains 15 residues. In DNA form, the CDR3 reads TGTGCCAGCAGTGACTCTCGGGACTCCAACTACGAGCAGTACTTC. Its protein is CASSDSRDSNYEQYF.

The V call is TRBV18, the J call TRBJ1-2; TRBD1 might be the D (5 bases). The V gene lost 3 bases and the J gene lost 0 bases, with 11 bases spanning the gap. Germline V lookup: CDR1 KGHSH, CDR2 LQKENI. The CDR3 extends over 15 amino acids. For the CDR3, the DNA is TGTGCCAGCTCACCCCGTGGAGGGGCTAACTATGGCTACACCTTC. Translated: CASSPRGGANYGYTF.

V and J are TRBV6-5 and TRBJ2-3; 7 bases line up with TRBD1. With 6 bases clipped from V and 6 bases from J, the junction kept 12 bases outside the gene matches. This CDR3 comprises 15 residues. Germline CDR1 reads MNHEY; CDR2 reads SVGAGI. Written as DNA, the CDR3 is TGTGCCAGCAGGCCAGGACAGGCGGTCGGGGATACGCAGTATTTT. This encodes CASRPGQAVGDTQYF.

The chain joins TRBV6-5 to TRBJ2-7; no clear D gene. Germline V gene data show CDR1 as MNHEY and CDR2 as SVGAGI. Trimming left V 2 bases short and J 6 bases short, with 11 bases between. The CDR3 runs to 13 residues. The DNA for the CDR3 is TGTGCCAGCAGTTACCCAGGTCTTGGCGAGCAGTACTTC. It translates to CASSYPGLGEQYF.

CDR3 amino acids: CASSISGGSYEQYF. The CDR3 coding sequence is TGCGCCAGCAGCATAAGCGGCGGGTCCTACGAGCAGTACTTC. The V call is TRBV5-1, the J call TRBJ2-7, with D perhaps TRBD2 (5 bases). Germline CDR1 reads SGHRS; CDR2 reads YFSETQ. This CDR3 is 14 amino acids long. V lost 4 bases to trimming and J lost 1 base, with 12 bases between them. Complete variable domain (other parts from reference TRBV5-1 and TRBJ2-7): KAGVTQTPRYLIKTRGQQVTLSCSPISGHRSVSWYQQTPGQGLQFLFEYFSETQRNKGNFPGRFSGRQFSNSRSEMNVSTLELGDSALYLCASSISGGSYEQYFGPGTRLTVT.

The genes are TRBV18 and TRBJ2-7, with D possibly being TRBD1 (6 bases). Germline values: CDR1 KGHSH, CDR2 LQKENI. The CDR3 is 14 residues long. V was shortened by 6 bases and J by 0 bases, with 12 bases between the two germline ends. The CDR3 DNA sequence: TGTGCCAGCTCCCAGGGGATCCTCTCCTACGAGCAGTACTTC. Translation gives CASSQGILSYEQYF.

In this sample, this clone turned up once. This sequence joins TRBV10-1 and TRBJ1-1; the match to TRBD1 covers 7 bases. The CDR3 runs 14 residues. Germline-derived CDR1 and CDR2 are WNHNN and SYGVQD (reference sequence). After removal of 6 bases from V and 0 bases from J, the junction contained 4 bases not matched to a gene. CDR3 sequence reads: CASSRGLMNTEAFF. The CDR3 DNA sequence: TGCGCCAGCAGCAGGGGGTTGATGAACACTGAAGCTTTCTTT.

The rearrangement links TRBV7-2 to TRBJ1-2; TRBD1 is a possible D gene (5 bases). Germline-derived CDR1 and CDR2 are SGHTA and FQGNSA. The CDR3 is 14 residues long. V was cut by 1 base and J by 2 bases, with 8 bases left in between. As DNA, the CDR3 is TGTGCCAGCAGCTTAGACAGGTCCAACTATGGCTACACCTTC. This codes for CASSLDRSNYGYTF.

In regard to this clone: At one boundary the junction diverges from the germline segment, which might be a read error. The rearrangement uses TRBV20-1 and TRBJ2-7; 8 bases match TRBD1. Germline values: CDR1 DFQATT, CDR2 SNEGSKA (reference sequence). The CDR3 contains 14 residues. DNA for the CDR3: TGCAGTGCTAGTGGGCGCAGGGGGCGAGAGGAAAGGCCTTTC. It specifies CSASGRRGREERPF.

V gene TRBV4-1 combines with J gene TRBJ1-2; a possible D gene is TRBD1 (5 bases). V gave up 0 bases and J gave up 4 bases, with 12 bases separating them. This CDR3 has 15 residues. Per the germline V gene, CDR1 is MGHRA and CDR2 is YSYEKL. CDR3 DNA sequence: TGCGCCAGCAGCCAAGACCGACAGCCCCCCTATGGCTACACCTTC. Encoded protein: CASSQDRQPPYGYTF.

This chain links TRBV29-1 with TRBJ1-2; 9 bases match TRBD1. This CDR3 contains 14 residues. CDR1 is SQVTM and CDR2 is ANQGSEA in the germline V gene. The J segment lost 6 bases and the V segment lost 7 bases, leaving 12 bases of the junction unmatched. The chain's CDR3 is CSAPGTGFLDGYTF. The CDR3 coding sequence is TGCAGCGCCCCCGGGACAGGGTTTTTGGATGGCTACACCTTC.

The chain couples TRBV4-2 to TRBJ2-7; 9 bases fit TRBD2. The CDR3 covers 18 residues. V was pared by 0 bases and J by 0 bases, with 9 bases of the junction left unmatched. CDR1 and CDR2 (germline): LGHNA, YNFKEQ. CDR3 in DNA: TGTGCCAGCAGCCAAGATCTGGCTAGCGGGACTAGCTCCTACGAGCAGTACTTC. This encodes CASSQDLASGTSSYEQYF.

V and J are TRBV2 and TRBJ1-6, with 10 positions matching TRBD1. Germline lookup yields CDR1 SNHLY and CDR2 FYNNEI. The length of the CDR3 is 14 residues. The junction had 8 bases not matched to a gene; V was cut back by 8 bases and J by 10 bases. This CDR3 is CASYRGTGVSPLHF. The CDR3 nucleotides read TGTGCCAGCTACCGCGGGACAGGGGTCTCACCCCTCCACTTT.

The chain has TRBV19 and TRBJ2-1, with D perhaps matching TRBD2 (5 bases). CDR1 and CDR2 from the germline V gene are LNHDA and SQIVND (reference sequence). Trimming stripped 1 base from V and 15 bases from J, with 13 bases between. The CDR3 sequence is 12 residues long. The CDR3 nucleotides are TGTGCCAGTAGTATAGCGGACTTTCACACGTTCTTC. Translating gives CASSIADFHTFF.

In the case of this clone: Different DNA sequences within this sample yield the same CDR3. CDR3 residues: CAWSVGGSSYEQYF. The CDR3 DNA sequence: TGTGCCTGGAGTGTAGGGGGCAGCTCCTACGAGCAGTACTTC. The chain is built from TRBV30 and TRBJ2-7; 7 bases line up with TRBD1. The V gene's germline CDR1 is GTSNPN and CDR2 SVGIG (reference sequence). The CDR3 runs 14 residues. V gave up 0 bases and J gave up 0 bases; unmatched junction bases: 2.

The gene calls are TRBV7-2 and TRBJ2-2, with 9 bases that match TRBD1. The CDR3 totals 15 residues. The V gene's germline CDR1 is SGHTA and CDR2 FQGNSA. After removal of 4 bases from V and 8 bases from J, the junction contained 8 bases not matched to a gene. The CDR3 sequence is CASSYKTGGPGELFF. The CDR3 DNA reads as TGTGCCAGCAGCTATAAAACAGGGGGCCCTGGGGAGCTGTTTTTT.

The gene calls are TRBV6-2 or TRBV6-3 and TRBJ1-5; no clear D. The CDR3 length is 16 residues. The germline V gene encodes CDR1 MNHEY and CDR2 SVGEGT. Trimming removed 0 bases from V and 5 bases from J, with 14 bases in between. The CDR3, as DNA: TGTGCCAGCAGTTACTCGCGTGTTATTCGGGATCAGCCCCAGCATTTT. It encodes CASSYSRVIRDQPQHF.

This clone was seen more than once but under ten times. The V gene is TRBV6-5, the J gene TRBJ2-7, with D uncertain. The V gene's germline CDR1 is MNHEY and CDR2 SVGAGI. Trimming stripped 5 bases from V and 0 bases from J, with 8 bases between. The CDR3 loop spans 13 amino acids. The CDR3 reads CASSTGASYEQYF. CDR3 sequence (DNA): TGTGCCAGCAGTACCGGTGCCTCCTACGAGCAGTACTTC.

The V and J genes are TRBV5-4 and TRBJ2-7, with D perhaps TRBD1 (5 bases). The CDR3 sequence is 13 residues long. Germline CDR1 SGHNT, CDR2 YYREEE (reference sequence). The V gene lost 0 bases and the J gene lost 5 bases, with 9 bases spanning the gap. The CDR3 DNA sequence: TGTGCCAGCAGCTTGGCAGGGTTTAACGAGCAGTACTTC. Translating it yields CASSLAGFNEQYF.

J is TRBJ1-2 and V is TRBV4-1, with 9 bases aligning to TRBD1. V dropped 0 bases and J dropped 7; count of bases not matched to a gene: 3. The CDR3 is made up of 14 amino acids. Germline V gene sequence: CDR1 MGHRA, CDR2 YSYEKL. CDR3 amino acids: CASSQEQGAFGYTF. The CDR3 region has the DNA TGCGCCAGCAGCCAAGAACAGGGGGCTTTTGGCTACACCTTC.

This chain's CDR3 is CASSLPVGATYGYTF. The CDR3 DNA sequence: TGTGCCAGCAGCCTCCCCGTGGGCGCCACGTATGGCTACACCTTC. The gene calls are TRBV7-8 and TRBJ1-2, with D uncertain. CDR1 is SGHVS and CDR2 is FQNEAQ in the germline V gene. The V and J ends lost 5 bases and 5 bases respectively, with 18 bases between them. The CDR3 is 15 residues long.